Below, 9 T cell receptor beta chains from the same sample are listed, as sequenced in a study of T cell therapy after organ transplantation (dated by TCRdb to the late 2010s). These receptors' antigens are unknown. Library creation used the immunoSEQ multiplex PCR assay. TCRdb limited this immuneACCESS table to in-frame rearrangements with V and J called. A share of clones is missing; checked studies link under half to unresolved V genes, and the rest is unexplained. The table for this sample lists about 21,000 clones; 84% of them were counted only once. The leading ten clones occupy about a third of the sample. This specimen's time point label, interpreted: 20-29 weeks after completion of therapy. The source material was CD8+ T cells from blood, sampled after autologous CMV-specific T cell therapy. The receptors come from a human patient who had received a solid organ transplant and had CMV disease. In patients who had a transplant, some T cells may come from the graft donor.

V is TRBV25-1 and J is TRBJ2-1; D is perhaps TRBD2 (7 bases). The germline V and J ends were trimmed by 4 bases and 6 bases, with 10 bases remaining between them. This CDR3 contains 13 residues. CDR1 and CDR2 from the germline V gene are MGHDK and SYGVNS. The CDR3 reads CASSGGGGNEQFF. In DNA, the CDR3 is TGTGCCAGCAGTGGAGGGGGGGGCAATGAGCAGTTCTTC.

V and J are TRBV27 and TRBJ2-2; unclear D gene. The CDR3 covers 14 residues. V was pared by 5 bases and J by 7 bases, with 14 bases between. Germline CDR1 and CDR2: MNHEY and SMNVEV (reference sequence). CDR3 coding DNA: TGTGCCAGCAGTACTATCCCCCCCGTCGGGGAGCTGTTTTTT. Translating gives CASSTIPPVGELFF.

The J gene is TRBJ1-1, the V gene TRBV7-9; D possibly corresponds to TRBD1 (6 bases). Trimming pared 8 bases from V and 8 bases from J, leaving 15 bases between. The CDR3 is 12 amino acids. Per the germline V gene, CDR1 is SEHNR and CDR2 is FQNEAQ (reference sequence). The CDR3: CASEYGGKEAFF. Written as DNA, the CDR3 is TGTGCCAGCGAATATGGGGGCAAAGAAGCTTTCTTT.

This clone has a single count. The genes are TRBV5-6 and TRBJ2-1; TRBD1 might be the D (5 bases). V was cut by 4 bases and J by 4 bases, with 6 bases left in between. The CDR3 has 12 amino acids. The V gene's germline CDR1 is SGHDT and CDR2 YYEEEE. The CDR3 DNA follows: TGTGCCAGCAGCCAGGGATACAATGAGCAGTTCTTC. It specifies CASSQGYNEQFF.

This sequence joins TRBV11-3 and TRBJ2-1; no clear D gene. This CDR3 is 13 amino acids long. Trimming pared 2 bases from V and 3 bases from J, leaving 5 bases between. Germline CDR1 SGHNT, CDR2 YENEEA. The CDR3 region has the DNA TGTGCCAGCAGCTTAAAGGACTACAATGAGCAGTTCTTC. This translates into CASSLKDYNEQFF.

The genes are TRBV27 and TRBJ2-7; 9 bases are a match to TRBD1. V shed 6 bases, J shed 1 base, and the junction held 4 bases outside the gene matches. Germline V gives CDR1 MNHEY, CDR2 SMNVEV (reference sequence). There are 14 residues in the CDR3. The DNA for the CDR3 is TGTGCCAGCAGACGGGACAGGGTATCCTACGAGCAGTACTTC. Protein sequence: CASRRDRVSYEQYF.

This rearrangement joins TRBV5-6 to TRBJ2-7; D could derive from TRBD1 or TRBD2 (5 bases each). V was shortened by 6 bases and J by 0 bases, with 10 bases between the two germline ends. The length of the CDR3 is 13 residues. Germline V gene sequence: CDR1 SGHDT, CDR2 YYEEEE. This CDR3 reads CASNFGASYEQYF. The CDR3 DNA is TGTGCCAGCAACTTCGGGGCCTCCTACGAGCAGTACTTC.

V is TRBV13 and J is TRBJ2-4; D not resolved. Germline V gene data show CDR1 as PRHDT and CDR2 as FYEKMQ (reference sequence). The CDR3 sequence is 16 residues long. V lost 7 bases, J lost 0 bases, and 16 bases lay in between. The CDR3 here is CASTLSWSLAKNIQYF. DNA of the CDR3: TGTGCCAGCACCTTGTCGTGGTCTCTAGCCAAAAACATTCAGTACTTC.

The chain joins TRBV7-2 to TRBJ1-1; unclear D gene. The CDR3 spans 16 residues. Trimming cost V 3 bases and J 1 base, with 15 bases left between them. From germline, CDR1 is SGHTA and CDR2 FQGNSA. The chain's CDR3 is CASSFDRSRKNTEAFF. In DNA, the CDR3 is TGTGCCAGCAGCTTCGACCGTAGTCGTAAGAACACTGAAGCTTTCTTT.